This TCR beta chain was identified during a study of T cells in Graves' hyperthyroidism and ophthalmopathy. This clonotype was seen ten or more times. Authors of the study amplified TCR beta CDR3 regions from RNA transcripts. During a first-round RT-PCR of the TCR CDR3, the HTBI primer set was used. TCRdb called the multiplex PCR reads again in MiXCR, with one record for every CDR3 protein. The sample yields fewer than 350,000 distinct CDR3 sequences, 13% seen once. V gave up 1 base and J gave up 7 bases, with 5 bases separating them. The CDR3 is 12 amino acids. Germline-derived CDR1 and CDR2 are LGHDT and YNNKEL (reference sequence).

V usage is TRBV3-1 and J usage is TRBJ2-1; the D is unclear. Material for sequencing was blood. The TCR sequence derives from a young woman with Graves' hyperthyroidism that later progressed to Graves' ophthalmopathy. The CDR3 nucleotides read TGTGCCAGCAGCCAAGCCGAGAATGAGCAGTTCTTC. Protein product: CASSQAENEQFF.